This is a list of T cell receptor beta chains from one sample in a study of spatial heterogeneity in lung cancer. One entry per CDR3 protein results from TCRdb running MiXCR on the 5' RACE reads. The profile shows about 35,000 distinct CDR3 sequences, approximately 3% of them singletons. Material: normal lung tissue next to the tumor, obtained at surgery. The receptors here all came from a male donor with early-stage non-small cell lung cancer. Each CDR3 is given with its conserved first and last residue. The order of the fields is J gene, V gene, clone size, D gene, CDR3 DNA, CDR3 protein. D genes are given only for firm matches. Not every row has a clone size; where given, it reads once, few, many or a size class.

>TRBJ1-1|TRBV29-1|many|NA
TGCAGCGTGATCCCTACGATGTTAATTGAAGCTTTCTTT
CSVIPTMLIEAFF
>TRBJ2-7|TRBV11-2|few|NA
TGTGCCAGCAGCTTTTCCCCTCTGAACGAGCAGTACTTC
CASSFSPLNEQYF
>TRBJ2-5|TRBV7-2|many|NA
TGTGCCAGCAGCTCTGCTGGGTCCCAGTACTTC
CASSSAGSQYF
>TRBJ1-2|TRBV6-1|many|NA
TGTGCCAGCAGTCGGGACCGCTATGGCTACACCTTC
CASSRDRYGYTF
>TRBJ1-3|TRBV20-1|many|NA
TGCAGTGCTAGAGAAACTCAGGGAAACACCATATATTTT
CSARETQGNTIYF
>TRBJ2-3|TRBV5-6|many|NA
TGTGCCAGCAGCTCCGGGGCAGATACGCAGTATTTT
CASSSGADTQYF
>TRBJ1-6|TRBV5-1|NA|TRBD1
TGCGCCAGCAGCTTGGCCGGCAGGGGGCTTTCACCCCTCCACTTT
CASSLAGRGLSPLHF
>TRBJ2-5|TRBV6-6|many|TRBD2
TGTGCCAGCAGATCCCCGACTAGCGGGGGGACGGAGACCCAGTACTTC
CASRSPTSGGTETQYF
>TRBJ1-4|TRBV28|few|NA
TGTGCCAGCAGTTCCGAGGGGTTTAGGAATGAAAAACTGTTTTTT
CASSSEGFRNEKLFF
>TRBJ1-2|TRBV12-3/TRBV12-4|few|NA
TGTGCCAGCAAGGGACTGGGGGGTGGCTACACCTTC
CASKGLGGGYTF
>TRBJ1-3|TRBV29-1|few|TRBD1
TGCAGCGTGACGTGGACAGGCGGAAACACCATATATTTT
CSVTWTGGNTIYF
>TRBJ2-3|TRBV5-1|many|TRBD2
TGCGCCAGCTCGGCGGGAGGGGTCACAGATACGCAGTATTTT
CASSAGGVTDTQYF
>TRBJ2-5|TRBV5-1|many|TRBD1
TGCGCCAGCAGCCCGACAGGGGACCTCCAAGAGACCCAGTACTTC
CASSPTGDLQETQYF
>TRBJ1-4|TRBV7-6|many|TRBD1
TGTGCCAGCAGCTTACCTAACCCGGCGGGACAGGTTGCAACTAATGAAAAACTGTTTTTT
CASSLPNPAGQVATNEKLFF
>TRBJ2-7|TRBV7-9|many|NA
TGTGCCAGCTGCAGGGTCGAATCGGGAGAGCAGTACTTC
CASCRVESGEQYF
>TRBJ1-2|TRBV4-1|many|TRBD1
TGCGCCAGCGGCGGAGGACAGGGCGGTAACTATGGCTACACCTTC
CASGGGQGGNYGYTF
>TRBJ2-3|TRBV20-1|many|NA
TGCAGTGCTAGGCCCCCCCCAGGAGGCCTTATGAAAGATACGCAGTATTTT
CSARPPPGGLMKDTQYF
>TRBJ2-1|TRBV2|many|TRBD2
TGTGCCAGCAGTATGCTAGCGGGAGCCTACAATGAGCAGTTCTTC
CASSMLAGAYNEQFF
>TRBJ1-1|TRBV4-1|many|NA
TGCGCCAGCAGCCGGGGAGGGGTGGAGGCTGAAGCTTTCTTT
CASSRGGVEAEAFF
>TRBJ1-3|TRBV5-1|many|NA
TGCGCCAGCAGCGCGAGGGGTGCTGGAAACACCATATATTTT
CASSARGAGNTIYF
>TRBJ1-1|TRBV18|many|TRBD1
TGTGCCAGCTCACCGGGACAGGGGGCTGAAGCTTTCTTT
CASSPGQGAEAFF
>TRBJ2-1|TRBV7-2|many|NA
TGTGCCAGCAGCTTAAGTCGGCCCCTGGAGCAGTTCTTC
CASSLSRPLEQFF
>TRBJ1-6|TRBV20-1|many|NA
TGCAGTGCTAGAGACTTTGACCTGTCACCCCTCCACTTT
CSARDFDLSPLHF
>TRBJ2-2|TRBV5-1|many|NA
TGCGCCAGCAGTCTCGCGACACAGGGCCGTGGAGCCGGGGAGCTGTTTTTT
CASSLATQGRGAGELFF
>TRBJ1-1|TRBV18|many|NA
TGTGCCAGCTGGCAGGCGGGGAGGAACACTGAAGCTTTCTTT
CASWQAGRNTEAFF
>TRBJ1-2|TRBV6-1|many|NA
TGTGCCGTGGACGGGAACCTCTATGGCTACACCTTC
CAVDGNLYGYTF
>TRBJ1-5|TRBV6-2/TRBV6-3|many|TRBD1
TGTGCCAGCACCGATGGACAGGGGAAATTTCAGCCCCAGCATTTT
CASTDGQGKFQPQHF
>TRBJ2-7|TRBV5-1|many|NA
TGCGCCAGCAGGCGCTTAGAAGGGTTCGAGCAGTACTTC
CASRRLEGFEQYF
>TRBJ1-5|TRBV12-3/TRBV12-4|NA|NA
TGTGCCAGCAGTCCCGGGGTGGGTGCGGGGCCCCAGCATTTT
CASSPGVGAGPQHF
>TRBJ1-2|TRBV12-3/TRBV12-4|NA|NA
TGTGCCAGCACTCTGGGAGTCTGGTATGGCTACACCTTC
CASTLGVWYGYTF
>TRBJ2-2|TRBV20-1|many|NA
TGCAGTGCTAGTTCGCCTGGGAACACCGGGGAGCTGTTTTTT
CSASSPGNTGELFF
>TRBJ2-5|TRBV20-1|many|TRBD1
TGCAGTGCTAGGAGGACAGGGGGAGAGACCCAGTACTTC
CSARRTGGETQYF
>TRBJ2-7|TRBV28|many|TRBD2
TGTGCCAGCAGTTTTGTGGGGACTAGCGCGTCCTACGAGCAGTACTTC
CASSFVGTSASYEQYF
>TRBJ2-3|TRBV15|many|NA
TGTGCCACCAGCAGAGCAACAGGGACCTACACAGATACGCAGTATTTT
CATSRATGTYTDTQYF
>TRBJ2-5|TRBV2|many|NA
TGTGCCACCACAACGGGGCCCTACCAAGAGACCCAGTACTTC
CATTTGPYQETQYF
>TRBJ2-1|TRBV12-3/TRBV12-4|many|NA
TGCGCCTCTAGGGTAGATCGGTACAATGAGCAGTTCTTC
CASRVDRYNEQFF
>TRBJ1-4|TRBV28|many|NA
TGTGCCAGCAGACCGAACAGGGATTATGAAAAACTGTTTTTT
CASRPNRDYEKLFF
>TRBJ1-2|TRBV29-1|many|TRBD1
TGCAGCGTGGCCGCAACGGGAGGGGGCTCGGACTATGGCTACACCTTC
CSVAATGGGSDYGYTF
>TRBJ2-3|TRBV10-3|many|TRBD2
TGTGCCATCAGTGAGAAAGGACTAGAGGCAGATACGCAGTATTTT
CAISEKGLEADTQYF
>TRBJ1-3|TRBV9|many|NA
TGTGCCAGCAGCGTAGACCCCGGCTCTGGAAACACCATATATTTT
CASSVDPGSGNTIYF
>TRBJ2-3|TRBV7-2|few|TRBD2
TGTGCCAGCAGCTTAAAATTGGGCGGGGGGGCCACAGATACGCAGTATTTT
CASSLKLGGGATDTQYF
>TRBJ2-6|TRBV10-3|many|TRBD1
TGTGCCACCCCGGGACAGGGGAGCTCTGGGGCCAACGTCCTGACTTTC
CATPGQGSSGANVLTF
>TRBJ2-7|TRBV5-1|many|TRBD1
TGCGCCACAAAATGGGGGACAGGGGACTCCTACGAGCAGTACTTC
CATKWGTGDSYEQYF
>TRBJ2-1|TRBV6-5|many|NA
TGTGCCAGCAGCCCCGGGGGAACTGAGCAGTTCTTC
CASSPGGTEQFF
>TRBJ2-5|TRBV6-6|many|NA
TGTGCCAGCAGTTACTCGGGCTCGGTGGGAGAGACCCAGTACTTC
CASSYSGSVGETQYF
>TRBJ2-7|TRBV20-1|NA|TRBD2
TGCAGTGCCGATACCGGGAGGGCGGTCGGCGAGCAGTACTTC
CSADTGRAVGEQYF
>TRBJ1-1|TRBV29-1|NA|TRBD1
TGCAGCGTTCAGACCGGGACAGGGGGAGACACTGAAGCTTTCTTT
CSVQTGTGGDTEAFF
>TRBJ1-4|TRBV7-8|many|NA
TGTGCCAGCAGTCGGCTTGCCGTCGAAAAACTGTTTTTT
CASSRLAVEKLFF
>TRBJ1-5|TRBV29-1|many|TRBD1
TGCAGCGTCGGGACAGATTATAGCAATCAGCCCCAGCATTTT
CSVGTDYSNQPQHF
>TRBJ2-7|TRBV2|many|NA
TGTGCCAGCAGTGATCGTAGTCTCCCATACGAGCAGTACTTC
CASSDRSLPYEQYF
>TRBJ2-1|TRBV5-1|many|NA
TGCGCCAGCAGCTTGGATCCCGGGACTGCTTACAATGAGCAGTTCTTC
CASSLDPGTAYNEQFF
>TRBJ1-6|TRBV2|many|TRBD1
TGTGCCAGCACCTGGGGACAGGGGAAAGGTTCACCCCTCCACTTT
CASTWGQGKGSPLHF
>TRBJ2-2|TRBV29-1|many|NA
TGCAGCGTTGTTGTGTGGACCGGGGAGCTGTTTTTT
CSVVVWTGELFF
>TRBJ2-5|TRBV4-1|many|TRBD1
TGCGCCAGCAGCCAAAGGACAGGGAGAGAAGAGACCCAGTACTTC
CASSQRTGREETQYF
>TRBJ1-6|TRBV28|many|TRBD1
TGTGCCAGCAGTCCCGGACAGGGGGCCCCCAATTCACCCCTCCACTTT
CASSPGQGAPNSPLHF
>TRBJ2-3|TRBV6-6|many|NA
TGTGCCAGCAGTTACCCCCCCCCCGCAGATACGCAGTATTTT
CASSYPPPADTQYF
>TRBJ2-2|TRBV5-1|many|NA
TGCGCCAGCACCGACCGAGTTGGGGGCACCGGGGAGCTGTTTTTT
CASTDRVGGTGELFF
>TRBJ2-5|TRBV29-1|many|NA
TGCAGCGTTCGGGTTGCAGAGACCCAGTACTTC
CSVRVAETQYF
>TRBJ1-4|TRBV7-2|many|NA
TGTGCCAGCAGCTTACAAAGGGGGATTGAAAATGAAAAACTGTTTTTT
CASSLQRGIENEKLFF